The rows below give T cell receptor beta chains drawn from one sample of a study of spatial heterogeneity in lung cancer. In TCRdb, the 5' RACE reads were re-called with MiXCR into one record per CDR3 protein. The table has roughly 120,000 distinct CDR3 sequences, more than 9% seen once. The starting material was PBMCs, obtained at follow-up. Every receptor here comes from a male donor with early-stage non-small cell lung cancer. Both conserved end residues are part of each CDR3. Size values are once, few and many counts, or a class for expanded clones, and some rows have none.

CDR3 protein: CASSVVDGSPLHF
V gene: TRBV25-1
clone size: many
J gene: TRBJ1-6

CDR3 protein: CSVEEVSNEKLFF
V gene: TRBV29-1
clone size: many
J gene: TRBJ1-4

CDR3 protein: CASSSGTKQLDTQYF
V gene: TRBV5-1
clone size: few
J gene: TRBJ2-3

CDR3 protein: CASGSPYGQGKRDTQYF
V gene: TRBV12-5
clone size: few
J gene: TRBJ2-3

CDR3 protein: CASSSTGETQYF
V gene: TRBV11-2
clone size: NA
J gene: TRBJ2-5

CDR3 protein: CASSSTRPYEQYF
V gene: TRBV11-1
clone size: NA
J gene: TRBJ2-7

CDR3 protein: CASSLGGETGEQYF
V gene: TRBV12-3/TRBV12-4
clone size: many
J gene: TRBJ2-7

CDR3 protein: CASNSSGGFETQYF
V gene: TRBV4-3
clone size: few
J gene: TRBJ2-5

CDR3 protein: CASSLARQGYEQFF
V gene: TRBV7-8
clone size: NA
J gene: TRBJ2-1

CDR3 protein: CSVGQVANYGYTF
V gene: TRBV29-1
clone size: many
J gene: TRBJ1-2

CDR3 protein: CSASTGAGRLNEKLFF
V gene: TRBV20-1
clone size: few
J gene: TRBJ1-4

CDR3 protein: CATRETGSGAQHF
V gene: TRBV10-3
clone size: few
J gene: TRBJ1-5

CDR3 protein: CASRPGRILYNEQFF
V gene: TRBV3-1
clone size: NA
J gene: TRBJ2-1

CDR3 protein: CASSYSPRGRGLGDTEAFF
V gene: TRBV6-6
clone size: many
J gene: TRBJ1-1

CDR3 protein: CASSKRQGAHNEQFF
V gene: TRBV5-1
clone size: NA
J gene: TRBJ2-1

CDR3 protein: CASRAGGYEQYF
V gene: TRBV25-1
clone size: NA
J gene: TRBJ2-7

CDR3 protein: CASSRGRLNTEAFF
V gene: TRBV7-8
clone size: medium-sized
J gene: TRBJ1-1

CDR3 protein: CASSFSLTSGGTTKNIQYF
V gene: TRBV28
clone size: NA
J gene: TRBJ2-4

CDR3 protein: CSARVGETGAVGQPQHF
V gene: TRBV20-1
clone size: many
J gene: TRBJ1-5

CDR3 protein: CASSFSGGKEKLFF
V gene: TRBV12-3/TRBV12-4
clone size: few
J gene: TRBJ1-4